The 30 T cell receptor beta chains below were found in one sample sequenced in a study of cytomegalovirus exposure and HLA in healthy donors. 60 Vbeta and 13 Jbeta primers were used in PCR. Sequenced by immunoSEQ multiplex PCR; TCRdb stores in-frame clones only, minus some. The sample has more than 95,000 clones; around 77% are singletons. The sequencing sample was made of PBMCs. The receptors stem from a woman aged 35 to 49 in good health and CMV-seropositive.

The rearrangement joins TRBV4-2 to TRBJ2-1, with 14 bases identical to TRBD2. Germline V lookup: CDR1 LGHNA, CDR2 YNFKEQ. This CDR3 has 20 residues. V shed 0 bases, J shed 2 bases, and the junction held 9 bases outside the gene matches. The CDR3, as DNA: TGTGCCAGCAGCCAAGAGGGGACTAGCGGGAGTGGGGTGACCTACAATGAGCAGTTCTTC. Amino acids: CASSQEGTSGSGVTYNEQFF.

A few counts support this clone. The chain has TRBV15 and TRBJ1-2; D uncertain. Germline values: CDR1 LNHNV, CDR2 YYDKDF (reference sequence). V was cut by 1 base and J by 4 bases, with 13 bases left in between. The CDR3 loop spans 15 amino acids. The CDR3 spells CATSRGRSLFYGYTF. CDR3 coding DNA: TGTGCCACCAGCAGAGGACGGAGCCTTTTCTATGGCTACACCTTC.

This clone has more than one count but fewer than ten. The rearrangement uses TRBV27 and TRBJ1-4; D remains unclear. The CDR3 length is 16 residues. V lost 0 bases and J 7 bases, leaving 15 bases between the germline ends. CDR1 is MNHEY and CDR2 is SMNVEV in the germline V gene (reference sequence). CDR3 nucleotides: TGTGCCAGCAGTTTATCGACACCCCAGCGGGCTGAAAAACTGTTTTTT. Encoded protein: CASSLSTPQRAEKLFF.

The chain employs TRBV28 and TRBJ1-4, with 7 bases aligning to TRBD1. The CDR3 is 14 residues long. V trimming: 5 bases; J trimming: 8 bases; junction bases outside the gene matches: 8. Germline V gene data show CDR1 as MDHEN and CDR2 as SYDVKM. CDR3 protein: CASSPQGVEEKLFF. DNA of the CDR3: TGTGCCAGCAGTCCGCAGGGGGTGGAAGAAAAACTGTTTTTT.

The genes are TRBV7-6 and TRBJ2-3, with TRBD2 identical over 9 bases. Germline CDR1 and CDR2: SGHVS and FNYEAQ. The trim removed 5 bases at V and 2 bases at J, leaving 5 bases unmatched. The length of the CDR3 is 15 residues. CDR3 region: CASSQTSGLTDTQYF. For the CDR3, the DNA is TGTGCCAGCAGCCAGACTAGCGGACTCACAGATACGCAGTATTTT.

This clone was seen more than once but under ten times. This rearrangement joins TRBV7-3 to TRBJ2-1; D might be TRBD2 (6 bases). Germline CDR1 reads SGHTA; CDR2 reads FQGTGA. This CDR3 has 13 amino acids. Trimming stripped 5 bases from V and 8 bases from J, with 13 bases between. The CDR3 here is CASSQGWGDEQFF. The CDR3 DNA is TGTGCCAGCAGCCAAGGATGGGGGGATGAGCAGTTCTTC.

The genes are TRBV9 and TRBJ2-3; TRBD2 agrees at 12 bases. CDR3 length equals 16 residues. Germline values: CDR1 SGDLS, CDR2 YYNGEE. Trimming took 4 bases from V and 2 from J; bases not matched to a gene: 5. CDR3 DNA sequence: TGTGCCAGCAGCCCCGGGACTAGCGGGTACACAGATACGCAGTATTTT. Amino acid sequence: CASSPGTSGYTDTQYF.

This chain uses TRBV20-1 with TRBJ1-1; D is possibly TRBD1 (5 bases). Germline V gene lookup returns CDR1 DFQATT and CDR2 SNEGSKA (reference sequence). The CDR3 loop spans 11 amino acids. V was trimmed by 3 bases and J by 7 bases, leaving 9 bases between them. The chain's CDR3 is CSARRGSEAFF. The CDR3 coding sequence is TGCAGTGCTAGGCGGGGGAGTGAAGCTTTCTTT.

The rearrangement joins TRBV4-1 to TRBJ1-6; D is possibly TRBD1 (5 bases). The V end was cut by 1 base, the J end by 5 bases, with 12 bases between. This CDR3 region has 16 residues. From germline, CDR1 is MGHRA and CDR2 YSYEKL. This CDR3 is CASSQGRGLDNSPLHF. CDR3 bases: TGCGCCAGCAGCCAAGGGCGGGGGTTGGATAATTCACCCCTCCACTTT.

The J gene is TRBJ2-7, the V gene TRBV5-6; 10 bases are a match to TRBD1. V shed 3 bases, J shed 7 bases, and the junction held 10 bases outside the gene matches. The CDR3 is 15 amino acids. The germline CDR1 and CDR2 sequences are SGHDT and YYEEEE. Written as DNA, the CDR3 is TGTGCCAGCAGCTCTTGGACAGGGGGGACCGGGGAGCAGTACTTC. This encodes CASSSWTGGTGEQYF.

This chain uses TRBV2 with TRBJ1-5, with D tentatively TRBD1 (5 bases). With 5 bases removed from V and 4 bases from J, the gap between germline ends came to 15 bases. Germline-derived CDR1 and CDR2 are SNHLY and FYNNEI. CDR3 length equals 15 residues. CDR3 in amino acids: CASSIGQGRNQPQHF. For the CDR3, the DNA is TGTGCCAGCAGTATCGGTCAGGGAAGGAATCAGCCCCAGCATTTT.

The chain recombines TRBV6-4 with TRBJ2-1, with TRBD1 matching over 9 bases. Germline trimming cut 3 bases from V and 2 bases from J; bases unmatched to any gene: 2. Germline lookup yields CDR1 MRHNA and CDR2 SNTAGT. This CDR3 is built from 15 residues. CDR3 DNA: TGTGCCAGCAGTGAACAGGGGGCTACCTACAATGAGCAGTTCTTC. Encoded protein: CASSEQGATYNEQFF.

V usage is TRBV5-5 and J usage is TRBJ1-1; D unclear. V gave up 2 bases and J gave up 0 bases, with 11 bases separating them. This CDR3 comprises 15 residues. The germline CDR1 and CDR2 sequences are SGHKS and YYEKEE (reference sequence). CDR3 nucleotide sequence: TGTGCCAGCAGCTTACTAGGGATGGTGAACACTGAAGCTTTCTTT. It encodes CASSLLGMVNTEAFF. The variable domain in full, with the rest retrieved from reference TRBV5-5 and TRBJ1-1, is DAGVTQSPTHLIKTRGQQVTLRCSPISGHKSVSWYQQVLGQGPQFIFQYYEKEERGRGNFPDRFSARQFPNYSSELNVNALLLGDSALYLCASSLLGMVNTEAFFGQGTRLTVV.

The chain links TRBV7-6 to TRBJ2-7; D is possibly TRBD2 (5 bases). The CDR3 is made up of 17 amino acids. The germline V gene has CDR1 SGHVS and CDR2 FNYEAQ. Trimming cost V 2 bases and J 3 bases, with 20 bases left between them. Written as DNA, the CDR3 is TGTGCCAGCAGCTTAACCTACGCGGCGGGCCCCAACTACGAGCAGTACTTC. This codes for CASSLTYAAGPNYEQYF.

The gene calls are TRBV11-3 and TRBJ2-7; TRBD1 agrees at 12 bases. CDR1 and CDR2 (germline): SGHNT, YENEEA. J was trimmed by 7 bases and V by 7 bases; bases with no gene match: 8. CDR3 length equals 14 residues. The CDR3 sequence: CASTSGTGGREQYF. CDR3 nucleotide sequence: TGTGCCAGCACCTCCGGGACAGGGGGCCGGGAGCAGTACTTC.

The chain recombines TRBV6-1 with TRBJ2-1, with TRBD2 matching over 9 bases. The CDR3 has 16 amino acids. The junction had 4 bases not matched to a gene; V was cut back by 4 bases and J by 0 bases. Germline-derived CDR1 and CDR2 are MNHNS and SASEGT. CDR3 coding DNA: TGTGCCAGCAGTGGATTTAGCGGGAGCTCCTACAATGAGCAGTTCTTC. Residues: CASSGFSGSSYNEQFF.

The chain has TRBV29-1 and TRBJ2-7, with D possibly matching TRBD2 (5 bases). CDR3 length: 13 residues. Germline V gives CDR1 SQVTM, CDR2 ANQGSEA. Trimming took 4 bases from V and 9 from J, leaving 19 bases between them. The CDR3: CSVVSGDLRGQYF. The CDR3 DNA reads as TGCAGCGTTGTAAGTGGAGATCTACGGGGGCAGTACTTC.

DNA of the CDR3: TGTGCCAGCAGCATCGGGACTAGCACAGATACGCAGTATTTT. Its translation is CASSIGTSTDTQYF. The chain joins TRBV7-3 to TRBJ2-3, with D possibly being TRBD2 (6 bases). CDR1 is SGHTA, CDR2 FQGTGA, per germline. This CDR3 comprises 14 residues. Trimming shortened V by 5 bases and J by 0 bases, and 9 bases separated the two germline ends. The variable domain in full, completed from reference TRBV7-3 and TRBJ2-3, reads GAGVSQTPSNKVTEKGKYVELRCDPISGHTALYWYRQSLGQGPEFLIYFQGTGAADDSGLPNDRFFAVRPEGSVSTLKIQRTERGDSAVYLCASSIGTSTDTQYFGPGTRLTVL.

The gene calls are TRBV4-3 and TRBJ1-2; 9 nucleotides agree with TRBD1. The V gene's germline CDR1 is LGHNA and CDR2 YSLEER. This CDR3 has 15 amino acids. V lost 3 bases, J lost 6 bases, and 8 bases stayed unmatched. This CDR3 is CASSQDPTGGHGYTF. CDR3 sequence (DNA): TGCGCCAGCAGCCAGGACCCGACAGGGGGGCATGGCTACACCTTC.

The genes are TRBV7-2 and TRBJ2-3; D is unresolved. Trimming left V 3 bases short and J 4 bases short, with 8 bases between. The CDR3 spans 13 residues. Germline lookup yields CDR1 SGHTA and CDR2 FQGNSA. CDR3 nucleotide sequence: TGTGCCAGCAGCTTCCTAGGCCCAGATACGCAGTATTTT. Translation gives CASSFLGPDTQYF.

The rearrangement uses TRBV14 and TRBJ2-2, with 9 bases that match TRBD1. CDR1 is SGHDN and CDR2 is FVKESK in the germline V gene. The CDR3 has 16 residues. V shed 4 bases and J 1 base; nucleotides not matched to a gene: 4. The CDR3 protein is CASSPGTGLNTGELFF. For the CDR3, the DNA is TGTGCCAGCAGCCCGGGGACAGGGCTGAACACCGGGGAGCTGTTTTTT.

J is TRBJ1-2 and V is TRBV15; TRBD1 agrees at 7 bases. Germline-derived CDR1 and CDR2 are LNHNV and YYDKDF (reference sequence). The CDR3 has 14 residues. J lost 3 bases, V lost 0 bases, and 1 base had no gene match. The CDR3, as DNA: TGTGCCACCAGCAGAGACGGGACAGACTATGGCTACACCTTC. Its translation is CATSRDGTDYGYTF.

The V gene is TRBV11-2, the J gene TRBJ1-2; D may be TRBD1 (5 bases). V shed 5 bases and J shed 4 bases, with 17 bases lying between them. Germline-derived CDR1 and CDR2 are SGHAT and FQNNGV. The CDR3 sequence is 15 residues long. The CDR3 DNA reads as TGTGCCAGCAGCCGCGCAGGGCCGCTTAGCTATGGCTACACCTTC. This translates into CASSRAGPLSYGYTF.

The chain has TRBV27 and TRBJ1-6, with 10 bases matching TRBD1. The CDR3 is made up of 17 amino acids. Looked up from germline, CDR1 is MNHEY and CDR2 is SMNVEV (reference sequence). The ends lost 5 bases at V and 4 bases at J; junction bases unmatched: 8. The CDR3 protein is CASSIKGQGTYNSPLHF. The CDR3 nucleotides read TGTGCCAGCAGTATCAAGGGACAGGGGACTTATAATTCACCCCTCCACTTT.

The CDR3 spells CASSVGGVNTEAFF. For the CDR3, the DNA is TGTGCCAGCAGCGTAGGGGGAGTGAACACTGAAGCTTTCTTT. The chain has TRBV9 and TRBJ1-1; D gene uncertain. The CDR3 runs to 14 residues. Trimming removed 0 bases at V and 0 bases at J, with 6 bases between. CDR1 is SGDLS and CDR2 is YYNGEE in the germline V gene.

This clone has only one observation. This chain joins TRBV27 and TRBJ2-2; TRBD2 aligns across 12 bases. CDR1 is MNHEY and CDR2 is SMNVEV in the germline V gene (reference sequence). With 8 bases clipped from V and 4 bases from J, the junction kept 14 bases outside the gene matches. This CDR3 comprises 18 residues. The CDR3 sequence: CASRGWLAGGKGTGELFF. Written as DNA, the CDR3 is TGTGCCAGCCGAGGCTGGCTAGCGGGAGGGAAGGGCACCGGGGAGCTGTTTTTT.

CDR3 sequence (DNA): TGCGCCAGCAGCTTGTTTTTAGCGGGGGATACGCAGTATTTT. It codes for CASSLFLAGDTQYF. The chain employs TRBV5-1 and TRBJ2-3; 8 nucleotides match TRBD2. Germline values: CDR1 SGHRS, CDR2 YFSETQ. The junction had 4 bases not matched to a gene; V was cut back by 1 base and J by 6 bases. There are 14 residues in the CDR3. Looking up the rest from reference TRBV5-1 and TRBJ2-3 gives the full variable domain: KAGVTQTPRYLIKTRGQQVTLSCSPISGHRSVSWYQQTPGQGLQFLFEYFSETQRNKGNFPGRFSGRQFSNSRSEMNVSTLELGDSALYLCASSLFLAGDTQYFGPGTRLTVL.

V gene TRBV4-1 combines with J gene TRBJ1-2, with D possibly TRBD1 on 5 matching bases. Germline V gene lookup returns CDR1 MGHRA and CDR2 YSYEKL. Trimming pared 2 bases from V and 2 bases from J, leaving 12 bases between. The CDR3 is 15 amino acids. The CDR3 DNA is TGCGCCAGCAGCCAAAGGGGAGGACGGAACTATGGCTACACCTTC. Translation: CASSQRGGRNYGYTF.

Note on this clone: The identical CDR3 is also encoded by other nucleotide sequences in the sample. CDR3 DNA: TGTGCCACCAGCAGAGATCGGGGGATGAACACTGAAGCTTTCTTT. Its translation is CATSRDRGMNTEAFF. The V gene is TRBV15, the J gene TRBJ1-1, with a weak D call TRBD1 (5 bases). V lost 0 bases and J 0 bases, leaving 8 bases between the germline ends. This CDR3 spans 15 amino acids. Germline assignment: CDR1 LNHNV and CDR2 YYDKDF (reference sequence).

CDR3 nucleotides: TGCGCCAGCAGCCCGGGACCCTACAGGGCTCACTACGAGCAGTACTTC. It translates to CASSPGPYRAHYEQYF. The chain links TRBV5-1 to TRBJ2-7, with D tentatively TRBD1 (6 bases). This CDR3 has 16 residues. CDR1 SGHRS and CDR2 YFSETQ come from the germline V gene. V was shortened by 4 bases and J by 3 bases, with 20 bases between the two germline ends.